Sequencing of this T cell receptor (beta chain) was carried out in a study of blood T cell repertoires in COVID-19. Across the study: Material from acute and convalescent COVID-19 was sourced from the United States, Italy and Spain. Sample material is recorded as cDNA or gDNA derived from T cells, B-cell-depleted T cells, or PBMCs.

Original processing methods: Reference gene primer amplification gave estimated nucleated cell counts. Clones were sequenced by immunoSEQ multiplex PCR, and TCRdb holds only the in-frame ones, with some missing. Clone size and V and J calls were adopted from that table, with D and trimming inferred from the DNA. The data contain about 110,000 clones, about 87% of them singletons. V trimming: 10 bases; J trimming: 4 bases; junction bases outside the gene matches: 14. The CDR3 runs 15 residues. Looked up from germline, CDR1 is LNHDA and CDR2 is SQIVND (reference sequence). This chain connects TRBV19 to TRBJ1-2; 8 bases are shared with TRBD1. Sequencing was performed on peripheral blood. This clonotype was obtained from a man aged 50-59 years with active or convalescent COVID-19. The CDR3 sequence: CATLSRGTGIYGYTF. The CDR3 DNA is TGTGCCACATTATCCCGCGGGACAGGTATCTATGGCTACACCTTC.